Each of the 8 T cell receptor beta chains below was sequenced from the same sample in a study of metastatic and nonmetastatic thyroid tumors. No patient received treatment before thyroid surgery. TCRdb re-clonotyped the PCR reads via MiXCR. This table holds 50,000 to 60,000 clones, under 20% found once. Sequenced sample: blood. These receptors originate from a female donor with papillary thyroid cancer or a benign thyroid nodule (not recorded which). Some clones in this sample may be carry-over from other donors' samples.

This clone showed up many times. The rearrangement joins TRBV20-1 to TRBJ1-2; tentatively, D is TRBD1 (5 bases). This CDR3 contains 13 residues. Germline V CDR1 and CDR2: DFQATT, SNEGSKA (reference sequence). The V end was cut by 3 bases, the J end by 3 bases, with 11 bases between. The CDR3 reads CSARTEHDYGYTF. The CDR3, as DNA: TGCAGTGCTAGGACAGAACACGACTATGGCTACACCTTC.

This chain joins TRBV28 and TRBJ1-1, with unresolved D. V dropped 10 bases and J dropped 5 bases, with 23 bases sitting between them. Per the germline V gene, CDR1 is MDHEN and CDR2 is SYDVKM. This CDR3 contains 15 residues. This CDR3 is CANIPVRSQGTEAFF. The CDR3 nucleotides read TGTGCCAACATCCCCGTTAGGAGTCAAGGAACTGAAGCTTTCTTT.

The sample holds many counts of this clone. CDR3 nucleotides: TGTGCCAGCAGCTCTCGGACTAGCGGCGGGCATCGCACAGATACGCAGTATTTT. Translated, it gives CASSSRTSGGHRTDTQYF. This chain connects TRBV11-3 to TRBJ2-3; 10 bases match TRBD2. V was clipped by 4 bases and J by 1 base; unmatched bases: 11. This CDR3 has 18 residues. Germline V gives CDR1 SGHNT, CDR2 YENEEA.

This rearrangement joins TRBV28 to TRBJ1-6; D is unclear. Trimming removed 6 bases from V and 0 bases from J, with 15 bases in between. Germline V gives CDR1 MDHEN, CDR2 SYDVKM. CDR3 length: 17 amino acids. CDR3 sequence reads: CASSLSRASSYNSPLHF. The CDR3 DNA reads as TGTGCCAGCAGCCTGTCCCGGGCGAGCTCCTATAATTCACCCCTCCACTTT.

J is TRBJ2-7 and V is TRBV2; D tentatively reads TRBD1 or TRBD2 (5 bases each). Trimming took off 6 bases at V and 2 bases at J, with 20 bases between the two ends. The CDR3 loop spans 16 amino acids. Per germline, CDR1 SNHLY and CDR2 FYNNEI. CDR3 residues: CASSPVGAQRTYEQYF. The DNA for the CDR3 is TGTGCCAGCAGCCCGGTCGGGGCCCAACGGACCTACGAGCAGTACTTC.

This sequence joins TRBV11-2 and TRBJ2-7; TRBD1 aligns across 11 bases. CDR1 and CDR2 from the germline V gene are SGHAT and FQNNGV. The CDR3 has 16 residues. V gave up 2 bases and J gave up 2 bases; unmatched junction bases: 5. The CDR3 reads CASSLSSGQGAYEQYF. The DNA of the CDR3 is TGTGCCAGCAGCTTAAGCTCGGGACAGGGGGCCTACGAGCAGTACTTC.

Concerning this clone: Germline and junction disagree at one end, which may indicate a read error. The rearrangement joins TRBV6-5 to TRBJ2-1, with 13 nucleotides matching TRBD2. Germline assignment: CDR1 MNHEY and CDR2 SVGAGI. The CDR3 sequence is 16 residues long. The CDR3 DNA reads TGTGCCAGCAGTTCGCCGGGACTAGCGGGAAACAATGGGCAGTTCTTC. Translation gives CASSSPGLAGNNGQFF.

This clone was recorded at least ten times. The V gene is TRBV4-2, the J gene TRBJ2-5, with 9 bases that match TRBD2. The CDR3 sequence is 15 residues long. Germline CDR1 is LGHNA and CDR2 is YNFKEQ. The V gene end was trimmed by 3 bases and the J gene end by 2 bases; junction bases not matched to a gene: 4. In DNA form, the CDR3 reads TGTGCCAGCAGCCAGCTTACTAGCGGGCAAGAGACCCAGTACTTC. This codes for CASSQLTSGQETQYF.